This is a list of T cell receptor beta chains from one sample in a study of Graves' ophthalmopathy and Graves' hyperthyroidism. TCRdb independently ran MiXCR on the multiplex PCR reads; one entry per CDR3 protein. The table records hundreds of thousands of distinct CDR3 sequences, about 47% of them present only once. The source material was peripheral blood. The origin of the receptors is an adult man with Graves' ophthalmopathy. Each CDR3 is given with its conserved first and last residue. D genes are given only for firm matches. Clone sizes are given selectively: once, few, many, or a class where the clone is expanded.

CDR3nt: TGTGCCAGCAGTGAATTGACTAGCGGGAGACCCGGGGAGCTGTTTTTT; CDR3aa: CASSELTSGRPGELFF; v_gene: TRBV25-1; abundance: few; j_gene: TRBJ2-2; d_gene: TRBD2
CDR3nt: TGTGCCAGCAGCTTAGGGCGCGGTGGGACAGGTACTTTCTACGAGCAGTACTTC; CDR3aa: CASSLGRGGTGTFYEQYF; v_gene: TRBV7-9; abundance: NA; j_gene: TRBJ2-7; d_gene: TRBD1
CDR3nt: TGTGCCAGCAGCCAGCGGGGGGGCGGCAATCAGCCCCAGCATTTT; CDR3aa: CASSQRGGGNQPQHF; v_gene: TRBV7-6; abundance: few; j_gene: TRBJ1-5; d_gene: NA
CDR3nt: TGCGCCAGCAGTTTATTCCGCCAAGAGACCCAGTACTTC; CDR3aa: CASSLFRQETQYF; v_gene: TRBV10-2; abundance: NA; j_gene: TRBJ2-5; d_gene: NA
CDR3nt: TGTGCCACCAGCTCCACAGGGGACTATGGCTACACCTTC; CDR3aa: CATSSTGDYGYTF; v_gene: TRBV24-1; abundance: many; j_gene: TRBJ1-2; d_gene: TRBD1
CDR3nt: TGTGCCAGCAGCTTCCGTGGTCCCGGACAGGCCTTCTACGAGCAGTACTTC; CDR3aa: CASSFRGPGQAFYEQYF; v_gene: TRBV5-6; abundance: NA; j_gene: TRBJ2-7; d_gene: TRBD1
CDR3nt: TGCAGCGTTGAGGCAGGGTGGACGGAGGGCTACACCTTC; CDR3aa: CSVEAGWTEGYTF; v_gene: TRBV29-1; abundance: many; j_gene: TRBJ1-2; d_gene: NA
CDR3nt: TGTGCCAGCAGTCAGGGACAGGCGGACACTGAAGCTTTCTTT; CDR3aa: CASSQGQADTEAFF; v_gene: TRBV6-6; abundance: NA; j_gene: TRBJ1-1; d_gene: TRBD1
CDR3nt: TGTGCCATCAGACCCCGGGGAACTAATGATGGCTACACCTTC; CDR3aa: CAIRPRGTNDGYTF; v_gene: TRBV10-3; abundance: NA; j_gene: TRBJ1-2; d_gene: NA
CDR3nt: TGCAGTGCTCCCCGCCCCGGTGATGAAAAACTGTTTTTT; CDR3aa: CSAPRPGDEKLFF; v_gene: TRBV20-1; abundance: once; j_gene: TRBJ1-4; d_gene: NA
CDR3nt: TGTGCCGGCCCCCCCCCGTCCTACGAGCAGTACTTC; CDR3aa: CAGPPPSYEQYF; v_gene: TRBV2; abundance: few; j_gene: TRBJ2-7; d_gene: NA
CDR3nt: TGCAGCGTTGTAGGGAAATCCTACGAGCAGTACTTC; CDR3aa: CSVVGKSYEQYF; v_gene: TRBV29-1; abundance: few; j_gene: TRBJ2-7; d_gene: NA
CDR3nt: TGTGCCAGCAGCGCCTACTTGGAAGCTAACTCTGGAAACACCATATATTTT; CDR3aa: CASSAYLEANSGNTIYF; v_gene: TRBV9; abundance: NA; j_gene: TRBJ1-3; d_gene: NA
CDR3nt: TGTGCCAGCAGCTTAGCCGGACATAGATCCTACGAGCAGTACTTC; CDR3aa: CASSLAGHRSYEQYF; v_gene: TRBV11-1; abundance: NA; j_gene: TRBJ2-7; d_gene: NA
CDR3nt: TGTGCCAGCAGCTCCGTCGTCACAGGTTTGAGGGGAAACCAGTACTTC; CDR3aa: CASSSVVTGLRGNQYF; v_gene: TRBV5-4; abundance: NA; j_gene: TRBJ2-5; d_gene: NA
CDR3nt: TGTGCCAGCAGACTGGACAGTAGTTCACCCCTCCACTTT; CDR3aa: CASRLDSSSPLHF; v_gene: TRBV7-9; abundance: few; j_gene: TRBJ1-6; d_gene: NA
CDR3nt: TGCAGTGCTAGAGATGGGGAGGTTGAGGTCGAGCAGTACTTC; CDR3aa: CSARDGEVEVEQYF; v_gene: TRBV20-1; abundance: few; j_gene: TRBJ2-7; d_gene: NA
CDR3nt: TGTGCCAGCAGCTTTAGCTCCTATAATTCACCCCTCCACTTT; CDR3aa: CASSFSSYNSPLHF; v_gene: TRBV7-6; abundance: few; j_gene: TRBJ1-6; d_gene: NA
CDR3nt: TGTGCCAGCAGCTTAGCATGGACCCAAGAGACCCAGTACTTC; CDR3aa: CASSLAWTQETQYF; v_gene: TRBV7-6; abundance: NA; j_gene: TRBJ2-5; d_gene: NA
CDR3nt: TGTGCTAGTGGCTTGGGGGGGGACAATCAGCCCCAGCATTTT; CDR3aa: CASGLGGDNQPQHF; v_gene: TRBV12-5; abundance: many; j_gene: TRBJ1-5; d_gene: NA
CDR3nt: TGCGCCAGCAGCTTGTACATAGGGACAGGGATAAGTTCAGGAGGCTACACCTTC; CDR3aa: CASSLYIGTGISSGGYTF; v_gene: TRBV5-1; abundance: NA; j_gene: TRBJ1-2; d_gene: TRBD1
CDR3nt: TGTGCCAGCAGTGACCAAACAAGCCCGAACACCGGGGAGCTGTTTTTT; CDR3aa: CASSDQTSPNTGELFF; v_gene: TRBV2; abundance: NA; j_gene: TRBJ2-2; d_gene: NA
CDR3nt: TGTACCAGCAGCCCGGACGCTAACACTGAAGCTTTCTTT; CDR3aa: CTSSPDANTEAFF; v_gene: TRBV7-2; abundance: NA; j_gene: TRBJ1-1; d_gene: NA
CDR3nt: TGCAGCAGTTCAACAGGGTCCTACGAGCAGTACTTC; CDR3aa: CSSSTGSYEQYF; v_gene: TRBV29-1; abundance: once; j_gene: TRBJ2-7; d_gene: NA
CDR3nt: TGTGCCAGCAGCCAAGATCGACGTGTCGGGAGGGAATACTTC; CDR3aa: CASSQDRRVGREYF; v_gene: TRBV7-9; abundance: NA; j_gene: TRBJ2-7; d_gene: TRBD2
CDR3nt: TGCAGTGCTAGGCAATACGGGAACAGGGAAGAGACCCAGTACTTC; CDR3aa: CSARQYGNREETQYF; v_gene: TRBV20-1; abundance: NA; j_gene: TRBJ2-5; d_gene: NA
CDR3nt: TGTGCCAGCAGCCAAGTCCCGGGAGGAGGAACTGAAGCTTTCTTT; CDR3aa: CASSQVPGGGTEAFF; v_gene: TRBV7-9; abundance: few; j_gene: TRBJ1-1; d_gene: NA
CDR3nt: TGCAGTGCGTATTACAGGGACTTTAATTCACCCCTCCACTTT; CDR3aa: CSAYYRDFNSPLHF; v_gene: TRBV20-1; abundance: NA; j_gene: TRBJ1-6; d_gene: NA
CDR3nt: TGTGCCATCAGGGACAGGGAGAAAGAGACCCAGTACTTC; CDR3aa: CAIRDREKETQYF; v_gene: TRBV10-3; abundance: many; j_gene: TRBJ2-5; d_gene: TRBD1
CDR3nt: TGTGCCAGCAGTCTTACTGGTATGGATCAGCGCACTGAAGCTTTCTTT; CDR3aa: CASSLTGMDQRTEAFF; v_gene: TRBV7-6; abundance: once; j_gene: TRBJ1-1; d_gene: NA
CDR3nt: TGTGCCAGTAGTCAGGGAGCCCTTACGACCGGGGAGCTGTTTTTT; CDR3aa: CASSQGALTTGELFF; v_gene: TRBV19; abundance: NA; j_gene: TRBJ2-2; d_gene: NA
CDR3nt: TGTGCCAGCAGTGAAGGACCTTCCGCCTATGGCTACACCTTC; CDR3aa: CASSEGPSAYGYTF; v_gene: TRBV2; abundance: few; j_gene: TRBJ1-2; d_gene: NA
CDR3nt: TGTGCCAGCAGCGCCCTGTCGGCGGGTCAAGAGACCCAGTACTTC; CDR3aa: CASSALSAGQETQYF; v_gene: TRBV9; abundance: NA; j_gene: TRBJ2-5; d_gene: NA
CDR3nt: TGCGCCAGCAGCCAACAAGTAGGGGACAGGGAAGCTTTCTTT; CDR3aa: CASSQQVGDREAFF; v_gene: TRBV4-1; abundance: few; j_gene: TRBJ1-1; d_gene: TRBD1
CDR3nt: TGCAGTGCTGGAGATCTGGGACAGGGGTATGAAAAACTGTTTTTT; CDR3aa: CSAGDLGQGYEKLFF; v_gene: TRBV20-1; abundance: NA; j_gene: TRBJ1-4; d_gene: TRBD1
CDR3nt: TGTGCCAGCAGCGCCCCGCCCAGAGAGACCCAGTACTTC; CDR3aa: CASSAPPRETQYF; v_gene: TRBV9; abundance: NA; j_gene: TRBJ2-5; d_gene: NA
CDR3nt: TGTGCCCTTGGAGGTGAAGCCCTCCAAGAGACCCAGTACTTC; CDR3aa: CALGGEALQETQYF; v_gene: TRBV5-8; abundance: NA; j_gene: TRBJ2-5; d_gene: NA
CDR3nt: TGCAGTGCCCAGGGCCCATTCTACGAGCAGTACTTC; CDR3aa: CSAQGPFYEQYF; v_gene: TRBV20-1; abundance: NA; j_gene: TRBJ2-7; d_gene: NA
CDR3nt: TGTGCCAGCAGCTTAAGCGGGGGGCTCCCGAGTGGCTACACCTTC; CDR3aa: CASSLSGGLPSGYTF; v_gene: TRBV7-9; abundance: few; j_gene: TRBJ1-2; d_gene: NA
CDR3nt: TGTGCCAGCAGCTTTGGGGGATCCAAAATTAATTCACCCCTCCACTTT; CDR3aa: CASSFGGSKINSPLHF; v_gene: TRBV7-9; abundance: NA; j_gene: TRBJ1-6; d_gene: NA
CDR3nt: TGTGCCAGCAGTCCTCCGCAGGGCGAGACCCAGTACTTC; CDR3aa: CASSPPQGETQYF; v_gene: TRBV28; abundance: NA; j_gene: TRBJ2-5; d_gene: NA
CDR3nt: TGCGCCAGCAGCTTGGTGCCAGAGGTATCTACTGGAAACACCATATATTTT; CDR3aa: CASSLVPEVSTGNTIYF; v_gene: TRBV5-1; abundance: NA; j_gene: TRBJ1-3; d_gene: NA
CDR3nt: TGTGCCACCAGCAGTAACAGGGGGCGCGGGTTGAATAAAAAACTGTTTTTT; CDR3aa: CATSSNRGRGLNKKLFF; v_gene: TRBV15; abundance: NA; j_gene: TRBJ1-4; d_gene: TRBD1
CDR3nt: TGTGCCACCAGTTCTTCACGGACTAGCGGCTACACCTTC; CDR3aa: CATSSSRTSGYTF; v_gene: TRBV24-1; abundance: NA; j_gene: TRBJ1-2; d_gene: NA
CDR3nt: TGTGCCATCAGTGTGGACAGGGATAAAGCGGGCCCCCAGCATTTT; CDR3aa: CAISVDRDKAGPQHF; v_gene: TRBV10-3; abundance: few; j_gene: TRBJ1-5; d_gene: TRBD1
CDR3nt: TGTGCCAGCAGCTTAGAAGGACAGGGGTTGATTGGCTACACCTTC; CDR3aa: CASSLEGQGLIGYTF; v_gene: TRBV7-8; abundance: NA; j_gene: TRBJ1-2; d_gene: TRBD1
CDR3nt: TGTGCCATCAGTGAGCCTCTACCGGGGACTAGCGGGGTCGGCGAGCAGTACTTC; CDR3aa: CAISEPLPGTSGVGEQYF; v_gene: TRBV10-3; abundance: NA; j_gene: TRBJ2-7; d_gene: TRBD2